The next 18 T cell receptor beta chains were all read from a single sample in a study of shared clonotypes between healthy human individuals. Sequencing used immunoSEQ multiplex PCR; TCRdb keeps in-frame clones, though not all of them. The sample includes 730,000 or so clones, less than 80% seen only once; the top ten take roughly 1.8%. Sequenced input: memory CD4+ T cells sorted from blood. Subset of the sample: CD45RA-negative fraction. The receptors here all came from a woman in her twenties or thirties in good health.

The gene calls are TRBV7-5 and TRBJ1-3; the table's D call of TRBD1 was not tested on the DNA. TRBV7-5 is designated a pseudogene. The CDR3 runs to 20 residues. In DNA, the CDR3 is TGTGCCAGCAGCACGATACCGGGACAGGGGAGTTCCGGGTCTGGAAACACCATATATTTT. As protein: CASSTIPGQGSSGSGNTIYF.

The V call is TRBV27, the J call TRBJ2-7; TRBD2 aligns across 9 bases. The germline V gene encodes CDR1 MNHEY and CDR2 SMNVEV (reference sequence). The CDR3 has 15 amino acids. V dropped 4 bases and J dropped 0; count of bases not matched to a gene: 4. The DNA of the CDR3 is TGTGCCAGCAGTTCGCGGGAGGGAAGCTCCTACGAGCAGTACTTC. This sequence encodes CASSSREGSSYEQYF.

This chain uses TRBV6-6 with TRBJ1-5; no clear D. The CDR3 loop spans 12 amino acids. Trimming left V 3 bases short and J 7 bases short, with 7 bases between. Germline V lookup: CDR1 MNHNY, CDR2 SVGAGI (reference sequence). In DNA form, the CDR3 reads TGTGCCAGCAGTTATCTATCCCAGCCCCAGCATTTT. Its translation is CASSYLSQPQHF.

The chain combines TRBV30 with TRBJ1-2; D unclear. CDR1 GTSNPN and CDR2 SVGIG come from the germline V gene (reference sequence). This CDR3 has 13 residues. V was pared by 0 bases and J by 1 base, with 6 bases between. The CDR3 loop is CAWSVGNNYGYTF. CDR3 sequence (DNA): TGTGCCTGGAGTGTAGGGAATAACTATGGCTACACCTTC.

The rearrangement links TRBV29-1 to TRBJ1-1; 8 positions match TRBD1. V lost 5 bases to trimming and J lost 1 base; unmatched junction nucleotides: 6. Germline V lookup: CDR1 SQVTM, CDR2 ANQGSEA. CDR3 length: 14 amino acids. The CDR3 spells CSVFGQGGNTEAFF. In DNA form, the CDR3 reads TGCAGCGTTTTCGGACAGGGAGGGAACACTGAAGCTTTCTTT.

The chain couples TRBV5-1 to TRBJ2-7; D call uncertain. CDR1 SGHRS and CDR2 YFSETQ come from the germline V gene. CDR3 length equals 14 residues. Trimming took off 1 base at V and 5 bases at J, with 13 bases between the two ends. The CDR3 reads CASSLIQNTNEQYF. CDR3 nucleotide sequence: TGCGCCAGCAGCTTGATCCAGAATACAAACGAGCAGTACTTC.

The rearrangement joins TRBV5-8 to TRBJ2-5; 10 bases are shared with TRBD1. V lost 4 bases, J lost 5 bases, and 8 bases stayed unmatched. CDR1 and CDR2 (germline): SGHTS, YDEGEE. The CDR3 spans 15 residues. CDR3 protein: CASSPRTGGFETQYF. In nucleotides, the CDR3 is TGTGCCAGCAGCCCCCGGACAGGGGGATTCGAGACCCAGTACTTC.

V gene TRBV6-6 combines with J gene TRBJ1-2, with D unresolved. Trimming took off 6 bases at V and 2 bases at J, with 4 bases between the two ends. Germline V gene sequence: CDR1 MNHNY, CDR2 SVGAGI (reference sequence). The CDR3 sequence is 11 residues long. For the CDR3, the DNA is TGTGCCAGCAGCCACAACTATGGCTACACCTTC. It specifies CASSHNYGYTF.

Turning to this clone: An end of the junction differs from the germline gene, which may be a read error. The chain employs TRBV18 and TRBJ2-1; a weak D match, TRBD1 (5 bases). The CDR3 consists of 16 residues. Germline CDR1 and CDR2: KGHSH and LQKENI. The chain's CDR3 is CASSEIRQTTYNEQFF. For the CDR3, the DNA is TGTGCCAGCTCAGAGATACGACAGACGACATACAATGAACAGTTCTTC.

Only a few counts were recorded for this clone. This sequence joins TRBV5-1 and TRBJ2-5; TRBD2 matches at 11 bases. CDR1 and CDR2 (germline): SGHRS, YFSETQ. CDR3 length: 18 residues. Trimming at V came to 4 bases and at J to 3 bases, leaving 14 bases not matched to a gene. The CDR3 is CASSPRPIAGGAEETQYF. The CDR3 DNA follows: TGCGCCAGCAGCCCCCGACCCATAGCGGGAGGGGCGGAAGAGACCCAGTACTTC.

The genes are TRBV19 and TRBJ1-2; TRBD1 aligns across 12 bases. The CDR3 is 17 residues long. Trimming took 6 bases from V and 4 from J; bases not matched to a gene: 12. Germline values: CDR1 LNHDA, CDR2 SQIVND (reference sequence). CDR3 DNA: TGTGCCAGTAGAACCCGGGACAGGGGGCGCCGGGGCTATGGCTACACCTTC. This translates into CASRTRDRGRRGYGYTF. The full variable domain, completed using reference TRBV19 and TRBJ1-2, is DGGITQSPKYLFRKEGQNVTLSCEQNLNHDAMYWYRQDPGQGLRLIYYSQIVNDFQKGDIAEGYSVSREKKESFPLTVTSAQKNPTAFYLCASRTRDRGRRGYGYTFGSGTRLTVV.

The chain joins TRBV30 to TRBJ1-2; D perhaps matches TRBD1 (5 bases). Deletions cut 3 bases from V and 7 bases from J, with 18 bases between. This CDR3 has 14 residues. Germline V gives CDR1 GTSNPN, CDR2 SVGIG (reference sequence). The CDR3 loop reads CAWSGFGGGFGYTF. CDR3 nucleotide sequence: TGTGCCTGGAGCGGATTTGGGGGAGGATTTGGCTACACCTTC.

The J gene is TRBJ2-1, the V gene TRBV19, with 9 bases lining up with TRBD2. The CDR3 contains 17 residues. Germline lookup yields CDR1 LNHDA and CDR2 SQIVND (reference sequence). The J segment lost 4 bases and the V segment lost 3 bases, leaving 10 bases of the junction unmatched. CDR3 residues: CASSISGSGRIYNEQFF. The CDR3 bases are TGTGCCAGTAGTATTAGCGGTAGCGGGAGAATTTACAATGAGCAGTTCTTC. Looking up the rest from reference TRBV19 and TRBJ2-1 gives the full variable domain: DGGITQSPKYLFRKEGQNVTLSCEQNLNHDAMYWYRQDPGQGLRLIYYSQIVNDFQKGDIAEGYSVSREKKESFPLTVTSAQKNPTAFYLCASSISGSGRIYNEQFFGPGTRLTVL.

The chain has TRBV13 and TRBJ2-1; D possibly corresponds to TRBD1 (6 bases). Trimming removed 3 bases from V and 9 bases from J, with 15 bases in between. The CDR3 consists of 14 residues. Per germline, CDR1 PRHDT and CDR2 FYEKMQ (reference sequence). The CDR3 spells CASSFQNRDSEQFF. The CDR3 DNA sequence: TGTGCCAGCAGCTTCCAAAACAGGGATAGTGAGCAGTTCTTC.

The sample holds a few counts of this clone. The V call is TRBV6-4, the J call TRBJ2-3; the D is unclear. Germline V gene sequence: CDR1 MRHNA, CDR2 SNTAGT. This CDR3 has 13 amino acids. Trimming pared 6 bases from V and 3 bases from J, leaving 10 bases between. The CDR3 region has the DNA TGTGCCAGCAGGGCGCCTGGTACAGATACGCAGTATTTT. The encoded protein is CASRAPGTDTQYF.

The rearrangement uses TRBV4-2 and TRBJ2-1, with 10 bases lining up with TRBD2. J gave up 8 bases and V 1 base, and 14 bases lay outside the gene matches. The germline V gene encodes CDR1 LGHNA and CDR2 YNFKEQ. The CDR3 covers 18 residues. CDR3 DNA sequence: TGTGCCAGCAGCCAAGTAAAGGGCAGCGGGAGGGCTCTAGATGAGCAGTTCTTC. This sequence encodes CASSQVKGSGRALDEQFF.

The V gene is TRBV19, the J gene TRBJ1-5; D is unclear. Looked up from germline, CDR1 is LNHDA and CDR2 is SQIVND (reference sequence). Trimming took off 5 bases at V and 4 bases at J, with 18 bases between the two ends. The CDR3 covers 16 residues. DNA of the CDR3: TGTGCCAGTAGTTCAACTAGGACGACGGGTAATCAGCCCCAGCATTTT. Translated, it gives CASSSTRTTGNQPQHF.

This clone showed up just a few times. The chain joins TRBV6-5 to TRBJ1-4, with D maybe TRBD1 (6 bases). With 6 bases removed from V and 7 bases from J, the gap between germline ends came to 15 bases. Per the germline V gene, CDR1 is MNHEY and CDR2 is SVGAGI. The CDR3 length is 14 residues. CDR3 loop: CASSPDSASEKLFF. The CDR3 DNA is TGTGCCAGCAGCCCGGACAGCGCGAGTGAAAAACTGTTTTTT.